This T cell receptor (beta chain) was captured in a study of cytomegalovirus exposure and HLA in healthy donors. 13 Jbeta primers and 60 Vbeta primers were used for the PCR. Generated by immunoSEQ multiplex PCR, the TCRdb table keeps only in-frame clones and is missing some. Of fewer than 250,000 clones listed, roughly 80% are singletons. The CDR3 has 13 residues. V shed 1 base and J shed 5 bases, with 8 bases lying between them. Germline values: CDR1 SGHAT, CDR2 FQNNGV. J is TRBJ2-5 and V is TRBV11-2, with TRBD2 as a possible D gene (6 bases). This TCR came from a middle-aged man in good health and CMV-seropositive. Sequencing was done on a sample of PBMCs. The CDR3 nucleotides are TGTGCCAGCAGCTTAGGGGCGGGGGAGACCCAGTACTTC. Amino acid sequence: CASSLGAGETQYF.